What follows are 6 T cell receptor beta chains derived from one specimen sequenced in a study of molecular identifiers for immune sequencing clone quantification. MiXCR, applied by TCRdb to the PCR reads, yields one record per CDR3 protein. The sample records under 650,000 distinct CDR3 sequences, 20% being singletons. Material: naive CD8+ T cells from blood, with Jurkat cell RNA spiked in. Subset indicated: FACS-sorted CD8+CD4-CCR7+CD45RA+ naive T cells. These receptor sequences come from a human donor in good health. Some libraries in this study had Jurkat cell RNA spiked in.

This clonotype was seen a few times. This chain connects TRBV19 to TRBJ2-7, with D possibly matching TRBD1 (5 bases). The CDR3 contains 17 residues. V lost 4 bases and J 3 bases, leaving 22 bases between the germline ends. Germline V lookup: CDR1 LNHDA, CDR2 SQIVND (reference sequence). In DNA form, the CDR3 reads TGTGCCAGTAGTACCCGGAAACAGGCCTCCCCACTCTACGAGCAGTACTTC. Its protein is CASSTRKQASPLYEQYF.

Remarks on this clonotype: A read error may be the cause here, since a much bigger clone is one base away. The chain joins TRBV27 to TRBJ2-7; a possible D gene is TRBD1 (5 bases). This CDR3 is built from 13 residues. Germline V gene data show CDR1 as MNHEY and CDR2 as SMNVEV (reference sequence). V gave up 6 bases and J gave up 9 bases, with 18 bases separating them. CDR3 amino acids: CASSHQGVDGQYF. CDR3 sequence (DNA): TGTGCCAGCAGCCACCAAGGGGTCGACGGGCAGTACTTC.

This chain links TRBV12-3 or TRBV12-4 with TRBJ1-1; a weak D match, TRBD1 (5 bases). V was pared by 2 bases and J by 6 bases, with 19 bases between. This CDR3 region has 16 residues. The CDR3 here is CASSLSVLGVGAEAFF. CDR3 in DNA: TGTGCCAGCAGTTTATCAGTTTTGGGGGTTGGTGCTGAAGCTTTCTTT.

In the case of this clonotype: This may be a read error: a much more frequent sequence differs by one nucleotide. The chain uses TRBV13 and TRBJ2-5; unclear D gene. Germline V gives CDR1 PRHDT, CDR2 FYEKMQ (reference sequence). The V and J ends lost 2 bases and 7 bases respectively, with 14 bases between them. The CDR3 covers 14 residues. As DNA, the CDR3 is TGTGCCAGCAGCTTAATGTTAGGGCGAGGGACCCAGTACTTC. Translation gives CASSLMLGRGTQYF.

This clonotype has a count of ten or more. V usage is TRBV2 and J usage is TRBJ2-3; possible D gene TRBD1, 6 bases. The CDR3 runs to 13 residues. Trimming took off 4 bases at V and 4 bases at J, with 9 bases between the two ends. Germline CDR1 and CDR2: SNHLY and FYNNEI. CDR3 sequence: CASSAYRADTQYF. Here the CDR3 DNA reads TGTGCCAGCAGTGCGTACAGGGCAGATACGCAGTATTTT.

Concerning this clonotype: One end of the junction fails to match germline, which may point to a read error. The CDR3 here is CASSSPPGGAQETRYF. The CDR3 nucleotides read TGTGCCAGCAGCTCACCCCCGGGAGGTGCCCAAGAGACCCGGTACTTC. The chain couples TRBV7-9 to TRBJ2-5; 7 bases are a match to TRBD2. CDR3 length: 16 residues. Germline-derived CDR1 and CDR2 are SEHNR and FQNEAQ (reference sequence).